The rows below give T cell receptor beta chains drawn from one sample of a study of spatial heterogeneity in lung cancer. TCRdb itself ran the 5' RACE reads through MiXCR, one entry per CDR3 protein. The sample carries around 1,200 distinct CDR3 sequences, 25% to 35% recorded once. Sequences were derived from lung tumor tissue, sampled at surgery. These TCRs come from a male donor with early-stage non-small cell lung cancer. Each CDR3 is given with its conserved first and last residue. D genes are given only for firm matches. Not every row has a clone size; where given, it reads once, few, many or a size class.

abundance,j_gene,d_gene,v_gene,CDR3nt,CDR3aa
.,TRBJ1-1,TRBD1,TRBV7-3,TGTGCCAGCAGCCTTTTAGGACAGGGGGACACTGAAGCTTTCTTT,CASSLLGQGDTEAFF
.,TRBJ1-2,.,TRBV11-2,TGTGCCAGCAGCTACCGTACAGGAGTTGGTAGCTACACCTTC,CASSYRTGVGSYTF
medium-sized,TRBJ2-7,TRBD2,TRBV5-1,TGCGCCAGCAGCCATGGACTAGCGGGAGACGAGCAGTACTTC,CASSHGLAGDEQYF
few,TRBJ2-5,.,TRBV7-8,TGTGCCAGCAGCTTAGCGTTGGGGAAGTACCAAGAGACCCAGTACTTC,CASSLALGKYQETQYF
few,TRBJ2-7,.,TRBV20-1,TGCAGTGCTACTACCTCCTACGAGCAGTACTTC,CSATTSYEQYF
large,TRBJ2-1,TRBD1,TRBV24-1,TGTGCCACCAGTGATTTGGACGGGACAGGACACAATGAGCAGTTCTTC,CATSDLDGTGHNEQFF
few,TRBJ1-3,.,TRBV10-2,TGCGCCAGCAGTGCCCGGGACACCAACTCTGGAAACACCATATATTTT,CASSARDTNSGNTIYF
.,TRBJ2-1,.,TRBV2,TGTGCCAGCAGTGAAGACGGGAGCTCCTACAATGAGCAGTTCTTC,CASSEDGSSYNEQFF
.,TRBJ2-7,.,TRBV28,TGTGCCAGCAGTTTCCCCGAGCGGACCTCCGGCGAGCAGTACTTC,CASSFPERTSGEQYF
few,TRBJ1-5,.,TRBV19,TGTGCCAGTAGGGGAGGCAATCAGCCCCAGCATTTT,CASRGGNQPQHF
.,TRBJ2-1,.,TRBV2,TGTGCCAGCAGTGGGAGCGCCTACTCCTACAATGAGCAGTTCTTC,CASSGSAYSYNEQFF
few,TRBJ1-1,.,TRBV5-1,TGCGCCAGCAGCTTAAGGCTTAGGGGCCAAAAAGAAGCTTTCTTT,CASSLRLRGQKEAFF
.,TRBJ2-7,.,TRBV14,TGTGCCAGCAGCCAAGACCCGGCGAGCTCCTACGAGCAGTACTTC,CASSQDPASSYEQYF
.,TRBJ2-3,.,TRBV5-8,TGTGCCAGCAGCCCCTCCGGCAGGGGGGTCACAGATACGCAGTATTTT,CASSPSGRGVTDTQYF
.,TRBJ2-5,TRBD1,TRBV3-1,TGTGCCAGCAGCCATAGGGACAGGGCAGAGACCCAGTACTTC,CASSHRDRAETQYF
.,TRBJ2-1,TRBD2,TRBV29-1,TGCAGCGTCCGCCCCCTAAGCGGGGTTTACAATGAGCAGTTCTTC,CSVRPLSGVYNEQFF